This TCR beta chain came from a study of shared clonotypes between healthy human individuals. The trim removed 4 bases at V and 5 bases at J, leaving 7 bases unmatched. Germline V gene sequence: CDR1 SGDLS, CDR2 YYNGEE. The CDR3 has 14 amino acids. CD8 cells classed as naive were CD45RO-negative and positively selected for CCR7, excluding terminally differentiated effector memory CD45RA+ cells. To note about this clone: The same CDR3 also results from other DNA sequences found in this sample.

TCRdb keeps only in-frame clones here, not all; method: immunoSEQ multiplex PCR. Of some 2.1 million clones detected, roughly 95% appear once; the ten largest clones hold around 1.8%. The chain recombines TRBV9 with TRBJ1-1; 8 positions agree with TRBD1. This clonotype originated in a man aged 18-30 years in good health. Some clones in this sample may be carry-over from other donors' samples. Sequencing was performed on naive CD8+ T cells from PBMCs. The CDR3 DNA sequence: TGTGCCAGCAGCCCCCAGGACAGGGTGACTGAAGCTTTCTTT. Protein sequence: CASSPQDRVTEAFF.